One sample yielded the 7 T cell receptor beta chains listed below, sequenced in a study of T cell responses to AZD1222 COVID-19 vaccine. Sequencing was performed with immunoSEQ multiplex PCR; in TCRdb, only in-frame clones are kept and a portion is missing. The sample consists of approximately 89,000 clones, about 90% of them appearing once. The sample here was peripheral blood, taken on day 0 of AZD1222 vaccination. The source of these receptors is an adult in good health.

This chain links TRBV30 with TRBJ2-7; D remains ambiguous. The V end was cut by 5 bases, the J end by 2 bases, with 7 bases between. The germline CDR1 and CDR2 sequences are GTSNPN and SVGIG (reference sequence). This CDR3 contains 11 residues. The CDR3 coding sequence is TGTGCCTGGTCGAAAGCCTACGAGCAGTACTTC. Amino acids: CAWSKAYEQYF.

The rearrangement links TRBV10-3 to TRBJ2-7; 9 nucleotides line up with TRBD1. The CDR3 length is 15 residues. In germline, CDR1 is ENHRY, CDR2 SYGVKD. Unmatched junction bases numbered 6, after V lost 2 bases and J lost 4 bases. CDR3: CAISEDRGFRYEQYF. In DNA form, the CDR3 reads TGTGCCATCAGTGAGGACAGGGGGTTTAGATACGAGCAGTACTTC.

Note on this clone: The junction departs from the called germline gene at one end, perhaps through a read error. This rearrangement joins TRBV7-3 to TRBJ2-1, with a possible D match to TRBD2 (5 bases). The CDR3 is 15 amino acids. Germline assignment: CDR1 SGHTA and CDR2 FQGTGA. The CDR3 protein is CASSLTRSSYNEQFF. CDR3 DNA sequence: TGTGCCAGCAGCCTAACTAGATCCTCCTACAATGAGCAGTTCTTC.

V usage is TRBV13 and J usage is TRBJ2-2; D gene unclear. The CDR3 runs to 12 residues. Germline assignment: CDR1 PRHDT and CDR2 FYEKMQ (reference sequence). V shed 2 bases and J shed 6 bases, with 4 bases lying between them. The CDR3 here is CASSLLAGELFF. CDR3 DNA: TGTGCCAGCAGCTTATTGGCCGGGGAGCTGTTTTTT.

J is TRBJ2-7 and V is TRBV2, with 15 positions matching TRBD2. J gave up 0 bases and V 1 base, and 4 bases lay outside the gene matches. The CDR3 is 18 residues long. Germline CDR1 SNHLY, CDR2 FYNNEI. The CDR3 reads CASSEGTSGRGSSYEQYF. The CDR3 DNA reads TGTGCCAGCAGTGAAGGGACTAGCGGGAGGGGAAGCTCCTACGAGCAGTACTTC.

There are a few counts of this clone. The chain couples TRBV19 to TRBJ1-4; 11 positions agree with TRBD1. The germline V gene has CDR1 LNHDA and CDR2 SQIVND (reference sequence). The ends lost 4 bases at V and 5 bases at J; junction bases unmatched: 6. This CDR3 has 16 residues. The CDR3, as DNA: TGTGCCAGTAGTACGGGACAGGGGGTGCCCAATGAAAAACTGTTTTTT. Its translation is CASSTGQGVPNEKLFF.

This chain joins TRBV2 and TRBJ1-5; 7 positions agree with TRBD1. This CDR3 spans 12 amino acids. Trimming cost V 9 bases and J 3 bases; bases outside gene matches: 2. Germline CDR1 reads SNHLY; CDR2 reads FYNNEI. CDR3 region: CASGTDNQPQHF. Written as DNA, the CDR3 is TGTGCCAGTGGGACAGACAATCAGCCCCAGCATTTT. Complete variable domain (other parts from reference TRBV2 and TRBJ1-5): EPEVTQTPSHQVTQMGQEVILRCVPISNHLYFYWYRQILGQKVEFLVSFYNNEISEKSEIFDDQFSVERPDGSNFTLKIRSTKLEDSAMYFCASGTDNQPQHFGDGTRLSIL.